This section outlines one T cell receptor (beta chain) sequence together with its context. Its antigen is unknown. This CDR3 is 16 amino acids long. The V gene's germline CDR1 is SEHNR and CDR2 FQNEAQ (reference sequence). With 3 bases clipped from V and 4 bases from J, the junction kept 9 bases outside the gene matches. The data were taken from a study of regulatory T cells in long-lasting Graves disease. According to the study, TCR beta libraries were built with iRepertoire HTBI primers and CDR3-region Arm-PCR. Per the original data handling: Analysis of the samples identified more than 60 TRBV and roughly 15 TRBJ segments. A single record per CDR3 protein comes from TCRdb applying MiXCR to the multiplex PCR reads. TCRdb, not the authors, supplied the V and J calls. This repertoire shows around 510,000 distinct CDR3 sequences, about 20% found once; its top ten account for 6.5% to 10%. Time point given: persistent/refractory GD, antithyroid drugs over 5 years with positive TRAb. PBMCs provided the RNA from which the TCR library was made.

Study-wide points: The analysis examined peripheral blood only and excluded thyroid tissue.

The chain is built from TRBV7-9 and TRBJ2-4; 7 bases line up with TRBD1. The TCR was taken from a female donor with Graves disease. The sample was peripheral blood mononuclear cells (PBMCs), taken when the disease was refractory, from a patient treated with antithyroid drugs. CDR3 sequence: CASSLDLGTVKNIQYF. The DNA of the CDR3 is TGTGCCAGCAGCTTGGACCTCGGGACAGTTAAAAACATTCAGTACTTC.